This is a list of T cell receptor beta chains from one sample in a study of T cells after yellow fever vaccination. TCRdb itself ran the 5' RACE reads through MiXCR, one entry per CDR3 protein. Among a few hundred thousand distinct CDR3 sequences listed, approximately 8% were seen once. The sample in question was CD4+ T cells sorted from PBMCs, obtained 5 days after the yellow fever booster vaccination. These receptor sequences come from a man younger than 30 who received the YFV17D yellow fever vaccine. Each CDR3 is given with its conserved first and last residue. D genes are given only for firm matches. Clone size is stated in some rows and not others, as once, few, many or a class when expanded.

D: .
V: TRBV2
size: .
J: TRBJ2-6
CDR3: CASSEWGSFYSGANVLTF
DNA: TGTGCCAGCAGTGAATGGGGGTCGTTTTACTCTGGGGCCAACGTCCTGACTTTC

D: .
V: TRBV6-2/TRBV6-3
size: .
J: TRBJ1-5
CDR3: CASSYSTGALTGRQHF
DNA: TGTGCCAGCAGTTACTCGACCGGGGCCCTCACGGGTCGCCAGCATTTT

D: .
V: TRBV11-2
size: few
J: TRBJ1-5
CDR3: CASLVGQPQHF
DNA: TGTGCCAGCCTAGTAGGCCAGCCCCAGCATTTT

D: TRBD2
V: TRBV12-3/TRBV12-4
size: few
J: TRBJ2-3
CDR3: CASSRDRAGGADTQYF
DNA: TGTGCCAGCAGTCGCGACCGAGCGGGGGGAGCAGATACGCAGTATTTT

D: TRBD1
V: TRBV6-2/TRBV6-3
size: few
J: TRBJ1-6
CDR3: CASRQGENSPLHF
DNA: TGTGCCAGCAGGCAGGGGGAGAATTCACCCCTCCACTTT

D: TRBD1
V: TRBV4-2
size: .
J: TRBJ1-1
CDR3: CASSGSGTVEAFF
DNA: TGTGCCAGCAGCGGGTCAGGGACAGTTGAAGCTTTCTTT

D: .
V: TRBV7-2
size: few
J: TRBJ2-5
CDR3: CASSAPHQGGETQYF
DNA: TGTGCCAGCAGCGCGCCCCACCAGGGAGGCGAGACCCAGTACTTC

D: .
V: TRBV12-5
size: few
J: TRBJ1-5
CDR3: CASGLVGAGAYSNQPQHF
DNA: TGTGCTAGTGGTTTGGTAGGAGCAGGGGCGTATAGCAATCAGCCCCAGCATTTT

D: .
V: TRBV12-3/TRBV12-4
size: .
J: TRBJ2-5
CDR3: CASTAGWGETQYF
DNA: TGTGCCAGCACCGCGGGATGGGGAGAGACCCAGTACTTC

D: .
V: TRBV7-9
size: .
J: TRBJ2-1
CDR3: CASSLGRSYNEQFF
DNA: TGTGCCAGCAGCTTAGGACGCTCCTACAATGAGCAGTTCTTC

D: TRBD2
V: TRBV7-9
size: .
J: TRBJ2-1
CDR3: CASPGLAGGNSYNEQFF
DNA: TGTGCCAGCCCAGGACTAGCGGGGGGCAATTCCTACAATGAGCAGTTCTTC

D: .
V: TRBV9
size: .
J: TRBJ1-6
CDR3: CASSRRSSYNSPLHF
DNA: TGTGCCAGCAGCCGGAGGAGCTCCTATAATTCACCCCTCCACTTT

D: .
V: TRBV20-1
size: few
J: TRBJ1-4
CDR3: CSARVTGAGEKLFF
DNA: TGCAGTGCTAGAGTGACCGGGGCGGGAGAAAAACTGTTTTTT

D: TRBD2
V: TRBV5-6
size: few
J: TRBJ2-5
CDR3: CASSGPSSGGYQETQYF
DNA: TGTGCCAGCAGCGGACCCTCTAGCGGGGGGTACCAAGAGACCCAGTACTTC

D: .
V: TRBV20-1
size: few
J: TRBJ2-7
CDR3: CSAPQRQGFDEQYF
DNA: TGCAGTGCCCCACAGCGGCAGGGGTTCGACGAGCAGTACTTC

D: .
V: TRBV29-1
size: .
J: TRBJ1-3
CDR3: CSVEQAGNTIYF
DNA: TGCAGCGTTGAACAGGCTGGAAACACCATATATTTT

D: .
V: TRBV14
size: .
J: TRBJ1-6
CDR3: CASSQDYNPNSPLHF
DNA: TGTGCCAGCAGCCAAGATTACAACCCGAATTCACCCCTCCACTTT

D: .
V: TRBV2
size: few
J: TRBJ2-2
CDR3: CASSVDRINTGELFF
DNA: TGTGCCAGCAGTGTGGACAGAATCAACACCGGGGAGCTGTTTTTT

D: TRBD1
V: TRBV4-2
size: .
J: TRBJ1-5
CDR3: CASSDRAGQPQHF
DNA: TGTGCCAGCAGCGACAGGGCAGGCCAGCCCCAGCATTTT

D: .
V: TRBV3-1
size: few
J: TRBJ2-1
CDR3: CASSQLAGAGLGEQFF
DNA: TGTGCCAGCAGCCAATTGGCGGGGGCAGGCTTAGGGGAGCAGTTCTTC

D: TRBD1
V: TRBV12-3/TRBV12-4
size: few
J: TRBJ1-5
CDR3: CASTLDRAQPQHF
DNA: TGTGCCAGCACCCTCGACAGGGCTCAGCCCCAGCATTTT

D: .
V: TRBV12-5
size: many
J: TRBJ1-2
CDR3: CASGFTTGMSSRTF
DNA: TGTGCTAGTGGTTTTACCACAGGGATGAGTAGTCGCACCTTC

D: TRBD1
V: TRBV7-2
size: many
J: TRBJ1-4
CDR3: CASSTRTGIEKLFF
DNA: TGTGCCAGCAGCACCCGGACAGGGATTGAAAAACTGTTTTTT

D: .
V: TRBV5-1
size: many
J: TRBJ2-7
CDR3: CASSDTYEQYF
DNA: TGCGCCAGCAGCGATACCTACGAGCAGTACTTC

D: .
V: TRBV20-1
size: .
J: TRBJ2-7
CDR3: CSALLPGRTDYEQYF
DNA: TGCAGTGCACTCCTCCCGGGCAGGACAGATTACGAGCAGTACTTC

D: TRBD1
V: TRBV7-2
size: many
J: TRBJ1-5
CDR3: CASSLVGGTGGNQPQHF
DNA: TGTGCCAGCAGCTTAGTAGGAGGGACAGGGGGCAATCAGCCCCAGCATTTT

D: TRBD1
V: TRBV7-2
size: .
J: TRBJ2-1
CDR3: CASKPGQGIYEQFF
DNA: TGTGCCAGCAAGCCGGGACAGGGGATCTATGAGCAGTTCTTC

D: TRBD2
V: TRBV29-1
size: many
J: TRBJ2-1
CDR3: CSVEEQGLVYNEQFF
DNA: TGCAGCGTTGAAGAGCAGGGACTAGTATACAATGAGCAGTTCTTC

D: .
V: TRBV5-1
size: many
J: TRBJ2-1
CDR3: CASSLDPPAYEQFF
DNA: TGCGCCAGCAGCTTGGACCCCCCTGCCTATGAGCAGTTCTTC

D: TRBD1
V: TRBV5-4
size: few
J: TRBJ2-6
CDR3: CASSSNRGSGANVLTF
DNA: TGTGCCAGCAGCAGTAACAGGGGGTCTGGGGCCAACGTCCTGACTTTC

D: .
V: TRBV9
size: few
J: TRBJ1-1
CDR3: CASSVSRVSEAFF
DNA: TGTGCCAGCAGCGTTTCGAGGGTTTCTGAAGCTTTCTTT

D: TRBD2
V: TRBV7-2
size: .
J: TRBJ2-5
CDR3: CASSFALLAGARRTQYF
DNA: TGTGCCAGCAGCTTTGCCCTTCTAGCGGGGGCCCGACGGACCCAGTACTTC

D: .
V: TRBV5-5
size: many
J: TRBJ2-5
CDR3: CASSPVLVPGGTQYF
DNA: TGTGCCAGCAGCCCGGTTTTGGTCCCCGGAGGGACCCAGTACTTC

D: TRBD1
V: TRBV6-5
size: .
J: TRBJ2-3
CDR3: CASSTPGTGGTDTQYF
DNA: TGTGCCAGCAGTACACCCGGGACAGGGGGCACAGATACGCAGTATTTT

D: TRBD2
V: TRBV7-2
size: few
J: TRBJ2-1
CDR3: CASSANLAGYNNEQFF
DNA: TGTGCCAGCAGCGCGAATCTAGCGGGGTATAACAATGAGCAGTTCTTC

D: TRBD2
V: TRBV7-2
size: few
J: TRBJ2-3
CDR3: CASVGTSGAYTQYF
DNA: TGTGCCAGCGTCGGGACTAGCGGGGCATATACGCAGTATTTT

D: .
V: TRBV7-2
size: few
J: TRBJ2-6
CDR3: CASSLPAVSGANVLTF
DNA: TGTGCCAGCAGCTTACCCGCCGTCTCTGGGGCCAACGTCCTGACTTTC

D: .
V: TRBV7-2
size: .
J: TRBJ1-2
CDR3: CASSLRPGPNYGYTF
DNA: TGTGCCAGCAGCTTAAGACCGGGGCCTAACTATGGCTACACCTTC

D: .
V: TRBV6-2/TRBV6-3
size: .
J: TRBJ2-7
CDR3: CASSLRLVRDEQYF
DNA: TGTGCCAGCAGCCTCCGACTAGTGAGGGACGAGCAGTACTTC

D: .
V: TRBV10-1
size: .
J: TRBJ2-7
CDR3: CASSVGASPPYEQYF
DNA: TGCGCCAGCAGTGTGGGGGCAAGCCCACCGTACGAGCAGTACTTC

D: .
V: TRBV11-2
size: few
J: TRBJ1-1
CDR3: CASTTGWDRGTEAFF
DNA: TGTGCCAGCACCACTGGGTGGGACCGGGGCACTGAAGCTTTCTTT

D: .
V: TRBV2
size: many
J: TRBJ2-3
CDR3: CASSEGGTDTQYF
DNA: TGTGCCAGCAGTGAAGGGGGAACAGATACGCAGTATTTT

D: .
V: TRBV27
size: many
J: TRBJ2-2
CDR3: CASSFRSRSGELFF
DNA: TGTGCCAGCAGTTTCCGGAGTAGGTCGGGGGAGCTGTTTTTT

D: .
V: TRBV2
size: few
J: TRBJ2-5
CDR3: CASSPRTLLTQYF
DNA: TGTGCCAGCAGTCCCCGGACGCTGTTGACCCAGTACTTC

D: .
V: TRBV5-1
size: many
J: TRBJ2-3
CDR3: CASSLEGSDTQYF
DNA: TGCGCCAGCAGCTTGGAAGGCTCAGATACGCAGTATTTT

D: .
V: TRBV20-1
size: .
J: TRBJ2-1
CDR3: CSASYSVGNEQFF
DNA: TGCAGTGCTAGTTACAGCGTCGGGAATGAGCAGTTCTTC

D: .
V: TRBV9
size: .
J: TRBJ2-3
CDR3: CASSPDSRSDTQYF
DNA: TGTGCCAGCAGCCCGGACAGCCGCTCAGATACGCAGTATTTT

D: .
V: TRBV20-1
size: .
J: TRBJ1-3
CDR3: CSARVGGNTIYF
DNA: TGCAGTGCTAGAGTCGGGGGAAACACCATATATTTT

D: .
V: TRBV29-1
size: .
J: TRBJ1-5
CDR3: CSVAGGDQPQHF
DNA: TGCAGCGTAGCGGGGGGGGATCAGCCCCAGCATTTT

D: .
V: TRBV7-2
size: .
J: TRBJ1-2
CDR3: CASSLDRLNYGYTF
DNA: TGTGCCAGCAGCTTAGACCGCCTCAACTATGGCTACACCTTC

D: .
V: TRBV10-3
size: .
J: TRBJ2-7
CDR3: CAISRDKLSEQYF
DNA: TGTGCCATCAGCCGGGACAAATTAAGCGAGCAGTACTTC

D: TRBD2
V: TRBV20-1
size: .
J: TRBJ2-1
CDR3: CSASGGAPRNEQFF
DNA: TGCAGTGCTAGCGGGGGGGCCCCCCGCAATGAGCAGTTCTTC

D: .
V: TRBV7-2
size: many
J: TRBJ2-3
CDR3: CASSLAVGTDTQYF
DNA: TGTGCCAGCAGCTTAGCCGTGGGCACAGATACGCAGTATTTT

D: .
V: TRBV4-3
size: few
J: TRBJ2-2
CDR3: CASSQGVYAANTGELFF
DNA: TGCGCCAGCAGCCAAGGGGTTTATGCGGCGAACACCGGGGAGCTGTTTTTT

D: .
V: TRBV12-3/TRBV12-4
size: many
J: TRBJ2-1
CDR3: CASSLPRGNEQFF
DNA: TGTGCCAGCAGTTTGCCCCGGGGGAATGAGCAGTTCTTC

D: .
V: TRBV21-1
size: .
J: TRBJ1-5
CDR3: CASSKGGRDSQGDSNQPQHF
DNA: TGTGCCAGCAGCAAAGGAGGCCGGGACAGCCAAGGTGATAGCAATCAGCCCCAGCATTTT

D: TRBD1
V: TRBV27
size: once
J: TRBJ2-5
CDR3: CASSGQGSETQYF
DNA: TGTGCCAGCAGCGGACAGGGGTCGGAGACCCAGTACTTC

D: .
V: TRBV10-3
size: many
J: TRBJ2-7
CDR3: CAISEGGARSYEQYF
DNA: TGTGCCATCAGTGAGGGGGGGGCCAGATCCTACGAGCAGTACTTC